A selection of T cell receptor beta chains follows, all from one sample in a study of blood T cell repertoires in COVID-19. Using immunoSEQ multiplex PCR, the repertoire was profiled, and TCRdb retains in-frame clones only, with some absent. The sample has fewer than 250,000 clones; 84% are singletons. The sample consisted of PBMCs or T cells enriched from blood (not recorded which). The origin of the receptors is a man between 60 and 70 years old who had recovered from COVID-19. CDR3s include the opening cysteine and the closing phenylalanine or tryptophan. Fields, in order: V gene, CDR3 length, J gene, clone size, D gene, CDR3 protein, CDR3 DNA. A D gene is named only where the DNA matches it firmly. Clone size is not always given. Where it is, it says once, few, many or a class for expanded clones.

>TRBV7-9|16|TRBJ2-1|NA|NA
CASSLDPASSYNEQFF
TGTGCCAGCAGCTTAGATCCAGCGAGCTCCTACAATGAGCAGTTCTTC
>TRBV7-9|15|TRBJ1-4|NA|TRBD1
CASSGQGATNEKLFF
TGTGCCAGCAGCGGACAGGGGGCAACTAATGAAAAACTGTTTTTT
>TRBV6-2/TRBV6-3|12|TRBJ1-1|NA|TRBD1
CASSRQGWEAFF
TGTGCCAGCAGTAGACAGGGGTGGGAAGCTTTCTTT
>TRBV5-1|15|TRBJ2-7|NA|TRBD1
CASSLDGQGPYEQYF
TGCGCCAGCAGCTTGGACGGACAGGGGCCCTACGAGCAGTACTTC
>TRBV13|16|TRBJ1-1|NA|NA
CASSVLVGGGHTEAFF
TGTGCCAGCAGCGTTCTGGTGGGGGGGGGACACACTGAAGCTTTCTTT
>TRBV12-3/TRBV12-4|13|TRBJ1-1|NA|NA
CASSYGVYTEAFF
TGTGCCAGCAGTTACGGAGTGTACACTGAAGCTTTCTTT
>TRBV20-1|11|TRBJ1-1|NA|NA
CSALSGTMAFF
TGCAGTGCTCTCTCCGGGACTATGGCTTTCTTT
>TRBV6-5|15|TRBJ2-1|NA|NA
CASHPATPTSNEQFF
TGTGCCAGTCACCCCGCGACTCCTACCTCCAATGAGCAGTTCTTC
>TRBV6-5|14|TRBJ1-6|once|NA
CASRLTGYLSPLHF
TGTGCCAGCAGACTTACAGGGTACCTTTCACCCCTCCACTTT
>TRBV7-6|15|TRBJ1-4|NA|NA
CASSLGARINEKLFF
TGTGCCAGCAGCTTAGGTGCGCGGATTAATGAAAAACTGTTTTTT
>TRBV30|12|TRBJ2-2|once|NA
CAWSSGTGELFF
TGTGCCTGGAGTTCGGGCACCGGGGAGCTGTTTTTT
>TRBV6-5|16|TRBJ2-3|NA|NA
CASSYGAGRSTDTQYF
TGTGCCAGCAGTTATGGAGCGGGCAGGAGCACAGATACGCAGTATTTT
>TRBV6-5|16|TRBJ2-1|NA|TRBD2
CASSLAGPSPGHEQFF
TGTGCCAGCAGTTTAGCGGGGCCATCCCCTGGTCATGAGCAGTTCTTC
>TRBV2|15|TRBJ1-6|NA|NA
CASRVTGASNSPLHF
TGTGCCAGCAGGGTGACAGGAGCCTCTAATTCACCCCTCCACTTT
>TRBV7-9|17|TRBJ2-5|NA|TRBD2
CASSAGTSGGAGETQYF
TGTGCCAGCAGCGCCGGGACTAGCGGGGGGGCGGGAGAGACCCAGTACTTC
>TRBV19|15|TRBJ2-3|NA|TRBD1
CASSIAGQGSDTQYF
TGTGCCAGTAGTATAGCGGGACAGGGGTCAGATACGCAGTATTTT
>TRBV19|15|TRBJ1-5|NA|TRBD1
CASSWKGGIGQPQHF
TGTGCCAGTAGTTGGAAAGGGGGCATCGGCCAGCCCCAGCATTTT
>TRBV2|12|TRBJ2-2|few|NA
CASSVPVGELFF
TGTGCCAGCAGTGTTCCGGTCGGGGAGCTGTTTTTT
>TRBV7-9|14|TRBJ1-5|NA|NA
CASSLGAGEKPQHF
TGTGCCAGCAGCTTAGGGGCGGGTGAGAAGCCCCAGCATTTT
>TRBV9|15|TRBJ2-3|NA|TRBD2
CASSVSARTSGAQYF
TGTGCCAGCAGCGTATCGGCTAGGACTAGCGGGGCGCAGTATTTT
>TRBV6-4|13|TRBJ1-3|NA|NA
CASSERYGNTIYF
TGTGCCAGCAGTGAGAGGTACGGAAACACCATATATTTT
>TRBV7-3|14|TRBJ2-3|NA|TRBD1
CASSATGGRDTQYF
TGTGCCAGCAGCGCGACAGGGGGACGGGATACGCAGTATTTT
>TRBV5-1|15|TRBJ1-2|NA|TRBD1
CASSPAGQGWLGYTF
TGCGCCAGCAGTCCAGCGGGACAGGGATGGCTTGGCTACACCTTC
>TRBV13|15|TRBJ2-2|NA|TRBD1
CASRQGQGATGELFF
TGTGCCAGCAGACAAGGACAGGGTGCAACCGGGGAGCTGTTTTTT
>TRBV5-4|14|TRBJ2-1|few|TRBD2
CASSWTSGGAVQFF
TGTGCCAGCAGCTGGACTAGCGGGGGGGCCGTGCAGTTCTTC
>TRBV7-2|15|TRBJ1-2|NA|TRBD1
CASSLVPQGNYGYTF
TGTGCCAGCAGCTTAGTGCCACAGGGGAACTATGGCTACACCTTC
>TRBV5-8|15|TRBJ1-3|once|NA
CASSYGLYSGNTIYF
TGTGCCAGCAGCTACGGACTGTACTCTGGAAACACCATATATTTT
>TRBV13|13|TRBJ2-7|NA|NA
CASSLGDISEQYF
TGTGCCAGCAGCTTAGGGGACATCTCCGAGCAGTACTTC
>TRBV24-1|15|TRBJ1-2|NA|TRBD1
CATSAPGQGNYGYTF
TGTGCCACCAGTGCGCCGGGACAGGGGAACTATGGCTACACCTTC
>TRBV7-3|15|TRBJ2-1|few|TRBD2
CASSLLAGGYNEQFF
TGTGCCAGCAGCCTTCTAGCGGGGGGTTACAATGAGCAGTTCTTC
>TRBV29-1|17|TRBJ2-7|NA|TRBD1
CSVEDYSRDRAMGEQYF
TGCAGCGTTGAAGACTATTCCCGGGACAGGGCCATGGGGGAGCAGTACTTC
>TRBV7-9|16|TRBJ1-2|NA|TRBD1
CASSSALQGARYGYTF
TGTGCCAGCAGCTCGGCCCTTCAGGGGGCTAGATATGGCTACACCTTC
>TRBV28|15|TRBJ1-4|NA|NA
CASSLLGGSLEKLFF
TGTGCCAGCAGTTTATTGGGCGGGTCCCTAGAGAAACTGTTTTTT
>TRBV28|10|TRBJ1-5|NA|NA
CATGYQPQHF
TGTGCCACGGGTTATCAGCCCCAGCATTTT
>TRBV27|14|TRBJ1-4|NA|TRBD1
CASSAGGQGQKLFF
TGTGCCAGCAGTGCAGGGGGACAGGGTCAAAAACTGTTTTTT
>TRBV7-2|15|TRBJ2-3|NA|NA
CASSLDRIDTDTQYF
TGTGCCAGCAGCTTGGACAGAATAGACACAGATACGCAGTATTTT
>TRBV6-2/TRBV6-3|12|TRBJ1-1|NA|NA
CASSLVGPEAFF
TGTGCCAGCAGTTTGGTGGGCCCAGAAGCTTTCTTT
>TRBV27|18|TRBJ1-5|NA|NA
CASSLTPPGAMDNQPQHF
TGTGCCAGCAGTTTAACTCCCCCAGGGGCTATGGACAATCAGCCCCAGCATTTT
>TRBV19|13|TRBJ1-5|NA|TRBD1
CASSMDRDQPQHF
TGTGCCAGTAGTATGGACAGGGATCAGCCCCAGCATTTT
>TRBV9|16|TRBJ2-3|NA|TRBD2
CASSVALAGGRDTQYF
TGTGCCAGCAGCGTAGCACTAGCGGGGGGGAGGGATACGCAGTATTTT
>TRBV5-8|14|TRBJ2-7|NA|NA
CASSLDFSSYEQYF
TGTGCCAGCAGCTTGGATTTCAGTTCCTACGAGCAGTACTTC
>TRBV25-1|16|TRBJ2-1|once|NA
CASSVLGQTYYNEQFF
TGTGCCAGCAGTGTATTGGGACAAACTTACTACAATGAGCAGTTCTTC
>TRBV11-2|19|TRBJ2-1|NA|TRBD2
CASSYTSGGTSSSYNEQFF
TGTGCCAGCAGCTATACTAGCGGGGGGACCTCTAGCTCCTACAATGAGCAGTTCTTC
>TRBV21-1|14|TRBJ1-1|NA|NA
CASSKTPDDTEAFF
TGTGCCAGCAGCAAGACACCGGATGACACTGAAGCTTTCTTT
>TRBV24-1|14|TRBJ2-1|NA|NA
CATSNGHLYNEQFF
TGTGCCACCAGTAACGGACACCTATACAATGAGCAGTTCTTC
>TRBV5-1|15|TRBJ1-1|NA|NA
CASSLAAGMNTEAFF
TGCGCCAGCAGCTTGGCTGCAGGCATGAACACTGAAGCTTTCTTT
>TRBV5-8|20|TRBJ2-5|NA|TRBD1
CASSLAGGQGALKNQETQYF
TGTGCCAGCAGCTTGGCCGGAGGACAGGGGGCTCTCAAGAACCAAGAGACCCAGTACTTC
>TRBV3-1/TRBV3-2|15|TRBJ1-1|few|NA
CASSQEKGRWTEAFF
TGTGCCAGCAGCCAAGAGAAGGGGAGGTGGACTGAAGCTTTCTTT
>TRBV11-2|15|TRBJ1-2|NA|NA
CASSPLPGAYYGYTF
TGTGCCAGCAGCCCCCTCCCAGGCGCCTACTATGGCTACACCTTC
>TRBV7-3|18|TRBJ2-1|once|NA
CASSTKPTGTVAYNEQFF
TGTGCCAGCAGCACTAAGCCGACCGGGACTGTAGCCTACAATGAGCAGTTCTTC
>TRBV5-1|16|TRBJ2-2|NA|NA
CASSLNSPPNTGELFF
TGCGCCAGCAGCTTGAATAGCCCCCCGAACACCGGGGAGCTGTTTTTT
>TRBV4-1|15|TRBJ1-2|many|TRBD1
CASSQGWDRAYGYTF
TGCGCCAGCAGCCAAGGTTGGGACAGGGCCTATGGCTACACCTTC
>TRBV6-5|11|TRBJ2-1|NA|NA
CASRAWSLFFF
TGTGCCAGCAGGGCATGGTCCCTGTTCTTCTTC
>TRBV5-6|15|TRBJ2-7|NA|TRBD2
CASSLTGRVPYEQYF
TGTGCCAGCAGCTTGACTGGGAGGGTCCCCTACGAGCAGTACTTC
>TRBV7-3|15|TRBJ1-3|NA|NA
CASSLTDSHLNTIYF
TGTGCCAGCAGCTTAACCGACAGCCATTTAAACACCATATATTTT
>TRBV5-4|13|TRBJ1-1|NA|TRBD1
CASSSGQDLWAFF
TGTGCCAGCAGCTCCGGACAGGACTTGTGGGCTTTCTTT
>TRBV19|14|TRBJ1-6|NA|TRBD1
CASSTTGGSSPLHF
TGTGCCAGTAGTACTACAGGGGGAAGCTCACCCCTCCACTTT
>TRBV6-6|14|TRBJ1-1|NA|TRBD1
CASSTGQGRTEAFF
TGTGCCAGCAGTACGGGACAGGGAAGGACTGAAGCTTTCTTT
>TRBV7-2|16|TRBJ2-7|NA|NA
CASSPGGTAVVGEQYF
TGTGCCAGCAGCCCCGGAGGTACGGCGGTTGTTGGGGAGCAGTACTTC